The subject of this entry is one TCR beta chain. Antigen unknown. Using immunoSEQ multiplex PCR, the repertoire was profiled, and TCRdb retains in-frame clones only, with some absent. The table has about 84,000 clones, 70% to 90% seen once. The data derive from a study of T cell responses to AZD1222 COVID-19 vaccine. Findings and caveats of the study: Just 5 to 7 AZD1222 recipients were seropositive at baseline. Donors were mostly white British, more females; clonal diversity possibly underestimated. Of spike-specific TCRs, nearly half reportedly target regions left unmutated in variants.

This TCR was sampled from an adult who received the AZD1222 COVID-19 vaccine. The sequences come from peripheral blood, collected 28 days after the second AZD1222 dose.

CDR3 protein: CASSPLARGTSGMRNEQFF. CDR3 DNA sequence: TGTGCCAGCAGCCCCCTAGCCAGAGGGACTAGCGGCATGAGAAATGAGCAGTTCTTC. The chain couples TRBV7-8 to TRBJ2-1, with 11 bases identical to TRBD2. The CDR3 runs 19 residues. Germline assignment: CDR1 SGHVS and CDR2 FQNEAQ. Trimming cost V 5 bases and J 7 bases; bases outside gene matches: 19.